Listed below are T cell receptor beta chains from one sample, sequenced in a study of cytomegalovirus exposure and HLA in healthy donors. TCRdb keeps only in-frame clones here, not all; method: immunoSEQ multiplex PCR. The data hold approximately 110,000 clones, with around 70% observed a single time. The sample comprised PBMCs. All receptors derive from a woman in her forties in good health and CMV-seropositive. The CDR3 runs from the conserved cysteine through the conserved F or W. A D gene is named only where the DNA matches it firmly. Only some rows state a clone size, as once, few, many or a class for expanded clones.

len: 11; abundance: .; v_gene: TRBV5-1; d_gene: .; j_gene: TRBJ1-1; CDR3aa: CASSFGNEAFF; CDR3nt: TGCGCCAGCAGCTTCGGGAATGAAGCTTTCTTT
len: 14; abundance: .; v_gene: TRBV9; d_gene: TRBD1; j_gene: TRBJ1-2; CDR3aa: CASVSGTGGYGYTF; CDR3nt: TGTGCCAGCGTCTCTGGGACAGGCGGGTATGGCTACACCTTC
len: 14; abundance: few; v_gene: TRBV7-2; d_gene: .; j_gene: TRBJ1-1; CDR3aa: CASSLADKRTEAFF; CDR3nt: TGTGCCAGCAGCTTAGCGGACAAGCGCACTGAAGCTTTCTTT
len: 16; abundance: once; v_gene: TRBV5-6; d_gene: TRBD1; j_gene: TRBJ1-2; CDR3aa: CASSLPRQGANYGYTF; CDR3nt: TGTGCCAGCAGCTTACCCCGACAGGGGGCTAACTATGGCTACACCTTC
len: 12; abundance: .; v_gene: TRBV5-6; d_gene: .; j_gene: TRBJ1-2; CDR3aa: CASSVREVGYTF; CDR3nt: TGTGCTAGCTCCGTTCGGGAGGTTGGCTACACCTTC
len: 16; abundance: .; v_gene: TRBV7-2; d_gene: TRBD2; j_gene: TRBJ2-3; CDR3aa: CASKWTSFGSTDTQYF; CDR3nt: TGTGCCAGCAAGTGGACTAGCTTTGGTAGCACAGATACGCAGTATTTT
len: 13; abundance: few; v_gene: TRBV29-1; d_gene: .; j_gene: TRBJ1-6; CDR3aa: CSVAAELNSPLHF; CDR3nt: TGCAGCGTGGCCGCGGAACTCAATTCACCCCTCCACTTT
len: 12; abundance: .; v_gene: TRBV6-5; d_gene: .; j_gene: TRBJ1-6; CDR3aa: CASSYLNSPLHF; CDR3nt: TGTGCCAGCAGTTACTTAAATTCACCCCTCCACTTT
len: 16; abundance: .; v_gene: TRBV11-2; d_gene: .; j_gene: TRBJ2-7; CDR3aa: CASSLDLDSRTYEQYF; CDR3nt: TGTGCCAGCAGCTTAGATCTAGACTCAAGAACCTACGAGCAGTACTTC
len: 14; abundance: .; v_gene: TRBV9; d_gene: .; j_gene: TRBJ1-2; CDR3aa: CASSVGGGNYGYTF; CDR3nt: TGTGCCAGCAGCGTAGGGGGAGGGAACTATGGCTACACCTTC
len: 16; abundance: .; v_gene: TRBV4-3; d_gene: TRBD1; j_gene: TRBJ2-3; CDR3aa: CASSQKPGGKETTQYF; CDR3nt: TGCGCCAGCAGCCAGAAACCAGGGGGCAAAGAAACCACGCAGTATTTT
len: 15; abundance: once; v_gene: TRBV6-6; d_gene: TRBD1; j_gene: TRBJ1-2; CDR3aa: CASSSMTGGAGGYTF; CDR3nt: TGTGCCAGCAGTTCAATGACAGGGGGCGCGGGTGGCTACACCTTC
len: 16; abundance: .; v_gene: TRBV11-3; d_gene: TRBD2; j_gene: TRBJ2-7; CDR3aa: CASSFLTSGVSYEQYF; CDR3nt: TGTGCCAGCAGCTTCCTGACTAGCGGGGTGTCCTACGAGCAGTACTTC
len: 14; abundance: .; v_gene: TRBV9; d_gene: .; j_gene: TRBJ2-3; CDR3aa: CASSVEGVTDTQYF; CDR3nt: TGTGCCAGCAGCGTAGAAGGGGTCACAGATACGCAGTATTTT
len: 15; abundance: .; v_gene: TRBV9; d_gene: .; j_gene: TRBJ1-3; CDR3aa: CASSVELNSGNTIYF; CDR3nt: TGTGCCAGCAGCGTAGAACTCAACTCTGGAAACACCATATATTTT
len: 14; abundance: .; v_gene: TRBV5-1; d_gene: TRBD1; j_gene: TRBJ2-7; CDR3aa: CASSWTTGGYEQYF; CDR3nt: TGCGCCAGCAGCTGGACTACAGGGGGCTACGAGCAGTACTTC